A selection of T cell receptor beta chains follows, all from one sample in a study of T cells and Merkel cell carcinoma outcomes. Sequencing was performed with immunoSEQ multiplex PCR; in TCRdb, only in-frame clones are kept and a portion is missing. This sample's clone table lists 28 clones. Sequences were obtained from tumor tissue from Merkel cell carcinoma. Source of these receptors: a human donor with Merkel cell carcinoma. Each CDR3 is given with its conserved first and last residue. The D gene is left open where the match is weak. Some rows mark clone size as missing; the rest say once, few, many or name a class of expanded clone.

j_call | d_call | v_call | clone_size | cdr3_aa | cdr3_nt
TRBJ1-4 | TRBD1 | TRBV7-8 | . | CAGTTGDPNEKLFF | TGTGCCGGAACGACAGGGGACCCAAATGAAAAACTGTTTTTT
TRBJ2-7 | TRBD1 | TRBV9 | once | CASSVGQGGYYEQYF | TGTGCCAGCAGCGTCGGACAGGGGGGATACTACGAGCAGTACTTC
TRBJ2-5 | TRBD1 | TRBV28 | . | CASSTPGTGTGETQYF | TGTGCCAGCAGTACCCCCGGGACAGGGACGGGAGAGACCCAGTACTTC
TRBJ2-6 | . | TRBV5-1 | . | CASRLYGSQSRANVLTF | TGCGCCAGCCGATTGTATGGTTCACAAAGTCGGGCCAACGTCCTGACTTTC
TRBJ1-1 | . | TRBV21-1 | . | CASSGRVAPIRTEAFF | TGTGCCAGCAGTGGACGCGTAGCTCCAATTCGCACTGAAGCTTTCTTT
TRBJ2-5 | . | TRBV14 | . | CASSQVGEGIRRETQYF | TGTGCCAGCAGCCAAGTTGGAGAGGGGATCCGGAGGGAGACCCAGTACTTC
TRBJ1-2 | . | TRBV7-2 | . | CASSLGAGYGYTF | TGTGCCAGCAGCTTAGGGGCAGGGTATGGCTACACCTTC
TRBJ1-6 | TRBD1 | TRBV30 | . | CAWSGQGNSPLHF | TGTGCCTGGAGTGGACAGGGGAATTCACCCCTCCACTTT
TRBJ2-2 | . | TRBV2 | once | CASSEGVIGELFF | TGTGCCAGCAGTGAAGGGGTTATCGGGGAGCTGTTTTTT